The source of this T cell receptor beta chain is a study of beta chain features in type 1 diabetes. Whole-study context: Patients did not differ from healthy donors in age, gender or cell yield.

General study results and limits: Patients' naive, central memory and regulatory TCRB repertoires appeared more alike than those of healthy donors.

The whole isolated RNA underwent reverse transcription, so sequencing captured expressed TCRB transcripts. This table comes from immunoSEQ multiplex PCR, and its TCRdb copy is limited to in-frame clones, with some not included. Found here are around 340,000 clones, about 18% of them singletons; the top ten hold approximately 0.043%. CDR1 MNHEY and CDR2 SVGAGI come from the germline V gene. The J segment lost 2 bases and the V segment lost 0 bases, leaving 4 bases of the junction unmatched. The CDR3 is made up of 15 amino acids. A note on this clone: Antigen unknown.

Sequencing used naive CD4+ T cells from blood. The J gene is TRBJ2-7, the V gene TRBV6-5; 7 nucleotides agree with TRBD1. The TCR originated in a woman aged 18-29 years in good health. CDR3: CASSYSGQAAYEQYF. The CDR3 region has the DNA TGTGCCAGCAGTTACTCTGGACAGGCGGCCTACGAGCAGTACTTC.